One and the same sample provided the 15 T cell receptor beta chains below, sequenced in a study of OX40 agonist ivuxolimab in advanced cancers. Method: immunoSEQ multiplex PCR; TCRdb's copy keeps in-frame clones and lacks some. The sample includes about 65,000 clones, roughly 87% seen only once; the top ten take 1% to 1.2%. Source: CD4+ or CD8+ T cells sorted from blood, taken in a trial of the OX40 agonist ivuxolimab. Source of these receptors: an adult with an advanced solid tumor such as melanoma, head and neck, liver or kidney cancer.

This clone appeared a single time. The genes are TRBV2 and TRBJ1-2; D possibly corresponds to TRBD1 (6 bases). Germline-derived CDR1 and CDR2 are SNHLY and FYNNEI. V was pared by 6 bases and J by 5 bases, with 19 bases between. This CDR3 region has 15 residues. The CDR3 sequence: CASRRGVVIWYGYTF. The CDR3 bases are TGTGCCAGCAGGAGGGGGGTCGTGATCTGGTATGGCTACACCTTC.

J is TRBJ2-3 and V is TRBV11-2, with TRBD2 identical over 10 bases. The CDR3 consists of 18 residues. Germline loops: CDR1 SGHAT, CDR2 FQNNGV. Germline trimming cut 5 bases from V and 0 bases from J; bases unmatched to any gene: 11. In DNA, the CDR3 is TGTGCCAGCAGCCTTCGAGCGGGGGGGCAGTCTAGCACAGATACGCAGTATTTT. This sequence encodes CASSLRAGGQSSTDTQYF.

This clone was detected once. The chain carries TRBV5-1 and TRBJ1-2, with 7 bases matching TRBD1. The trim removed 4 bases at V and 4 bases at J, leaving 7 bases unmatched. There are 14 residues in the CDR3. In germline, CDR1 is SGHRS, CDR2 YFSETQ. The CDR3 protein is CASSTRTGVYGYTF. The CDR3 DNA sequence: TGCGCCAGCAGCACGAGGACAGGCGTCTATGGCTACACCTTC.

The rearrangement uses TRBV7-9 and TRBJ2-3; 16 nucleotides line up with TRBD2. The V gene's germline CDR1 is SEHNR and CDR2 FQNEAQ (reference sequence). Trimming at V came to 5 bases and at J to 7 bases, leaving 6 bases not matched to a gene. This CDR3 comprises 16 residues. The CDR3 DNA sequence: TGTGCCAGCAGCACCGGGACTAGCGGGGGGGCTAATACGCAGTATTTT. It codes for CASSTGTSGGANTQYF.

V gene TRBV30 combines with J gene TRBJ2-3; 7 nucleotides match TRBD2. Germline lookup yields CDR1 GTSNPN and CDR2 SVGIG (reference sequence). Trimming removed 8 bases from V and 5 bases from J; junction bases left unmatched: 4. The CDR3 is 11 amino acids. The CDR3 spells CAGPGGDTQYF. DNA for the CDR3: TGTGCCGGCCCGGGGGGAGATACGCAGTATTTT.

This rearrangement joins TRBV5-1 to TRBJ1-1; 8 nucleotides match TRBD1. This CDR3 spans 17 amino acids. CDR1 SGHRS and CDR2 YFSETQ come from the germline V gene. V shed 4 bases and J 1 base; nucleotides not matched to a gene: 12. The CDR3 protein is CASSRGHGQGANTEAFF. In nucleotides, the CDR3 is TGCGCCAGCAGCCGGGGTCACGGGCAGGGGGCGAACACTGAAGCTTTCTTT.

This chain joins TRBV19 and TRBJ2-5; 9 bases line up with TRBD2. J gave up 5 bases and V 4 bases, and 20 bases lay outside the gene matches. The CDR3 covers 19 residues. Per the germline V gene, CDR1 is LNHDA and CDR2 is SQIVND (reference sequence). The CDR3 sequence is CASSKVFPARGGPEETQYF. The CDR3 region has the DNA TGTGCCAGTAGTAAGGTTTTCCCAGCGCGGGGGGGGCCGGAGGAGACCCAGTACTTC.

This chain joins TRBV2 and TRBJ1-3, with TRBD1 as a possible D gene (6 bases). The V end lost 6 bases, the J end lost 0 bases, and 15 bases lay between the germline ends. CDR3 length: 16 residues. Germline V gene data show CDR1 as SNHLY and CDR2 as FYNNEI. CDR3 region: CASSAVGTRSGNTIYF. CDR3 sequence (DNA): TGTGCCAGCAGCGCCGTCGGGACACGCTCTGGAAACACCATATATTTT. Supplemented by reference TRBV2 and TRBJ1-3, the full variable domain reads EPEVTQTPSHQVTQMGQEVILRCVPISNHLYFYWYRQILGQKVEFLVSFYNNEISEKSEIFDDQFSVERPDGSNFTLKIRSTKLEDSAMYFCASSAVGTRSGNTIYFGEGSWLTVV.

The V and J genes are TRBV6-5 and TRBJ1-2, with TRBD1 identical over 8 bases. Trimming cost V 6 bases and J 7 bases; bases outside gene matches: 10. The CDR3 consists of 14 residues. CDR1 is MNHEY, CDR2 SVGAGI, per germline. DNA of the CDR3: TGTGCCAGCAGCTCCGGGACAGGAGGGAGTGGCTACACCTTC. Its protein product is CASSSGTGGSGYTF.

This clone was observed a handful of times. As DNA, the CDR3 is TGTGCCAGCAGCTATCCGGGACAGGGGGCGCCTGAGCAGTTCTTC. Its protein is CASSYPGQGAPEQFF. The chain is built from TRBV5-5 and TRBJ2-1; 12 bases fit TRBD1. The CDR3 contains 15 residues. The germline gives CDR1 SGHKS, CDR2 YYEKEE (reference sequence). V lost 3 bases, J lost 9 bases, and 7 bases stayed unmatched.

The genes are TRBV6-1 and TRBJ2-6; D gene uncertain. The germline gives CDR1 MNHNS, CDR2 SASEGT. This CDR3 has 19 amino acids. V was trimmed by 0 bases and J by 2 bases, leaving 17 bases between them. CDR3 DNA sequence: TGTGCCAGCAGTGAAGCGGTAGCAGGATCGGTGACTGGGGCCAACGTCCTGACTTTC. This translates into CASSEAVAGSVTGANVLTF.

The genes are TRBV19 and TRBJ1-1; D call uncertain. This CDR3 has 13 amino acids. V was cut by 7 bases and J by 0 bases, with 9 bases left in between. The germline V gene has CDR1 LNHDA and CDR2 SQIVND (reference sequence). The CDR3 region is CASMSRVNTEAFF. For the CDR3, the DNA is TGTGCCAGTATGAGCAGAGTGAACACTGAAGCTTTCTTT.

The V and J genes are TRBV2 and TRBJ2-3; D unresolved. V shed 5 bases and J shed 2 bases, with 5 bases lying between them. This CDR3 spans 12 amino acids. Germline CDR1 SNHLY, CDR2 FYNNEI. This chain's CDR3 is CASSYTTDTQYF. In DNA form, the CDR3 reads TGTGCCAGCAGTTACACCACAGATACGCAGTATTTT.

This sequence joins TRBV6-1 and TRBJ2-3; 8 positions match TRBD2. V gave up 3 bases and J gave up 7 bases; unmatched junction bases: 9. Germline CDR1 MNHNS, CDR2 SASEGT. The CDR3 spans 15 residues. CDR3 sequence: CASSEVGGAENTQYF. The CDR3 DNA reads as TGTGCCAGCAGTGAGGTCGGGGGGGCAGAAAATACGCAGTATTTT.

This clone appeared a few times. This chain links TRBV6-1 with TRBJ2-3; tentatively, D is TRBD1 (5 bases). CDR3 length: 13 residues. The germline V gene has CDR1 MNHNS and CDR2 SASEGT. Between the trimmed V and J ends, which lost 3 bases and 6 bases, there was a span of 10 bases. The CDR3, as DNA: TGTGCCAGCAGTGAGCCGAACAGGGATACGCAGTATTTT. Translation: CASSEPNRDTQYF.